This is a list of T cell receptor beta chains from one sample in a study of blood T cell repertoires in COVID-19. Only in-frame clones appear in the TCRdb table, and some are missing; sequencing was by immunoSEQ multiplex PCR. The sample shows 200,000 to 300,000 clones, 88% of them seen only once. The sequenced sample was peripheral blood. These receptors originate from a man aged 55 to 69 who had recovered from COVID-19. Each CDR3 is given with its conserved first and last residue. D genes are given only for firm matches. The size entry is marked missing in some rows and otherwise reads once, few, many or a size class.

j_gene: TRBJ2-3; v_gene: TRBV7-3; abundance: -; d_gene: TRBD2; CDR3aa: CASSTSSGGASTQYF; CDR3nt: TGTGCCAGCAGCACATCTAGCGGGGGGGCCAGTACGCAGTATTTT
j_gene: TRBJ2-6; v_gene: TRBV19; abundance: once; d_gene: -; CDR3aa: CATQGLTTGANVLTF; CDR3nt: TGTGCCACCCAGGGTCTTACTACTGGGGCCAACGTCCTGACTTTC
j_gene: TRBJ1-1; v_gene: TRBV18; abundance: -; d_gene: TRBD1; CDR3aa: CASSPPGGVEAFF; CDR3nt: TGTGCCAGCTCACCGCCAGGGGGTGTTGAAGCTTTCTTT
j_gene: TRBJ2-3; v_gene: TRBV3-1/TRBV3-2; abundance: -; d_gene: -; CDR3aa: CASSQDNHRGDTQYF; CDR3nt: TGTGCCAGCAGCCAAGACAACCACCGAGGGGATACGCAGTATTTT
j_gene: TRBJ2-2; v_gene: TRBV3-1/TRBV3-2; abundance: few; d_gene: -; CDR3aa: CASREAGATNTGELFF; CDR3nt: TGTGCCAGCAGGGAGGCGGGGGCTACGAACACCGGGGAGCTGTTTTTT
j_gene: TRBJ1-3; v_gene: TRBV6-5; abundance: -; d_gene: -; CDR3aa: CASSYSAGGNTIYF; CDR3nt: TGTGCCAGCAGTTACTCAGCGGGCGGAAACACCATATATTTT
j_gene: TRBJ2-3; v_gene: TRBV15; abundance: -; d_gene: TRBD2; CDR3aa: CATSRESSGGQGVRDTQYF; CDR3nt: TGTGCCACCAGCAGAGAGTCTAGCGGGGGACAAGGGGTTCGAGATACGCAGTATTTT
j_gene: TRBJ1-4; v_gene: TRBV29-1; abundance: -; d_gene: TRBD1; CDR3aa: CSVTQGGSEKLFF; CDR3nt: TGCAGCGTAACACAGGGGGGAAGTGAAAAACTGTTTTTT
j_gene: TRBJ1-1; v_gene: TRBV7-3; abundance: -; d_gene: -; CDR3aa: CASSLTGGGTEAFF; CDR3nt: TGTGCCAGCAGCTTAACCGGGGGTGGCACTGAAGCTTTCTTT
j_gene: TRBJ2-7; v_gene: TRBV18; abundance: -; d_gene: TRBD2; CDR3aa: CASSTVSGGPSYEQYF; CDR3nt: TGTGCCAGCTCAACTGTTTCGGGGGGGCCTTCCTACGAGCAGTACTTC
j_gene: TRBJ2-7; v_gene: TRBV19; abundance: -; d_gene: -; CDR3aa: CASSPRTALTYEQYF; CDR3nt: TGTGCCAGTAGTCCCAGGACAGCGCTGACCTACGAGCAGTACTTC
j_gene: TRBJ2-1; v_gene: TRBV6-6; abundance: -; d_gene: TRBD2; CDR3aa: CASHSGGNYNEQFF; CDR3nt: TGTGCCAGCCATAGCGGGGGGAACTACAATGAGCAGTTCTTC
j_gene: TRBJ1-1; v_gene: TRBV24-1; abundance: -; d_gene: -; CDR3aa: CAIRGGKNTEAFF; CDR3nt: TGTGCCATCCGGGGAGGGAAGAACACTGAAGCTTTCTTT
j_gene: TRBJ1-1; v_gene: TRBV21-1; abundance: -; d_gene: -; CDR3aa: CASSTALGARQQNTEAFF; CDR3nt: TGTGCCAGCAGCACCGCCTTGGGGGCCCGACAGCAGAACACTGAAGCTTTCTTT
j_gene: TRBJ2-5; v_gene: TRBV5-6; abundance: -; d_gene: -; CDR3aa: CASSLGRRETQYF; CDR3nt: TGTGCCAGCAGCTTGGGCAGGAGGGAGACCCAGTACTTC
j_gene: TRBJ2-3; v_gene: TRBV27; abundance: -; d_gene: TRBD2; CDR3aa: CASSQDLPGLAGPSEDTQYF; CDR3nt: TGTGCCAGCAGTCAGGATCTTCCGGGACTAGCGGGGCCCTCAGAAGATACGCAGTATTTT
j_gene: TRBJ2-7; v_gene: TRBV4-2; abundance: once; d_gene: -; CDR3aa: CASSQEGQGNLYEQYF; CDR3nt: TGTGCCAGCAGCCAAGAAGGGCAGGGGAATCTCTACGAGCAGTACTTC
j_gene: TRBJ1-4; v_gene: TRBV18; abundance: few; d_gene: -; CDR3aa: CASSPQVDEKLFF; CDR3nt: TGTGCCAGCTCACCCCAGGTTGATGAAAAACTGTTTTTT
j_gene: TRBJ1-2; v_gene: TRBV7-2; abundance: -; d_gene: TRBD1; CDR3aa: CASSLPGGINYGYTF; CDR3nt: TGTGCCAGCAGCTTGCCAGGGGGTATTAACTATGGCTACACCTTC
j_gene: TRBJ2-7; v_gene: TRBV24-1; abundance: -; d_gene: -; CDR3aa: CATSDFVTGHLYEQYF; CDR3nt: TGTGCCACCAGTGATTTTGTAACCGGACATCTCTACGAGCAGTACTTC
j_gene: TRBJ2-3; v_gene: TRBV9; abundance: -; d_gene: TRBD2; CDR3aa: CASSVTGGPFTDTQYF; CDR3nt: TGTGCCAGCAGCGTAACGGGGGGGCCTTTCACAGATACGCAGTATTTT
j_gene: TRBJ2-7; v_gene: TRBV2; abundance: -; d_gene: -; CDR3aa: CASKGGGNHEQYF; CDR3nt: TGTGCCAGCAAAGGGGGGGGGAACCACGAGCAGTACTTC
j_gene: TRBJ2-5; v_gene: TRBV11-2; abundance: -; d_gene: -; CDR3aa: CASSFQGHQETQYF; CDR3nt: TGTGCCAGCAGCTTTCAGGGCCACCAAGAGACCCAGTACTTC
j_gene: TRBJ2-5; v_gene: TRBV14; abundance: -; d_gene: -; CDR3aa: CASSQRASGSSSQYF; CDR3nt: TGTGCCAGCAGCCAAAGGGCCTCGGGGTCAAGCTCCCAGTACTTC
j_gene: TRBJ2-7; v_gene: TRBV4-2; abundance: -; d_gene: -; CDR3aa: CASSQDLGSWGGVGGRYEQYF; CDR3nt: TGTGCCAGCAGCCAAGACTTGGGTAGCTGGGGAGGAGTGGGGGGTCGGTACGAGCAGTACTTC
j_gene: TRBJ2-2; v_gene: TRBV9; abundance: once; d_gene: -; CDR3aa: CASSTLQGSTGELFF; CDR3nt: TGTGCCAGCAGCACCCTACAGGGAAGTACCGGGGAGCTGTTTTTT
j_gene: TRBJ2-7; v_gene: TRBV19; abundance: -; d_gene: -; CDR3aa: CASSSRAGPTYEQYF; CDR3nt: TGTGCCAGTAGTAGTAGGGCGGGGCCAACCTACGAGCAGTACTTC
j_gene: TRBJ1-6; v_gene: TRBV5-6; abundance: -; d_gene: TRBD1; CDR3aa: CASSTWTGTNSPLHF; CDR3nt: TGTGCCAGCAGCACCTGGACAGGAACAAATTCACCCCTCCACTTT
j_gene: TRBJ1-5; v_gene: TRBV5-4; abundance: few; d_gene: -; CDR3aa: CASSFQQGGYGNQPQHF; CDR3nt: TGTGCCAGCAGCTTCCAACAGGGTGGGTATGGCAATCAGCCCCAGCATTTT
j_gene: TRBJ1-2; v_gene: TRBV12-5; abundance: -; d_gene: -; CDR3aa: CASGSGTPYGYTF; CDR3nt: TGTGCTAGTGGATCCGGGACACCCTATGGCTACACCTTC
j_gene: TRBJ2-3; v_gene: TRBV9; abundance: -; d_gene: TRBD2; CDR3aa: CASSTGLAGGTDTQYF; CDR3nt: TGTGCCAGCAGCACGGGACTAGCGGGGGGCACAGATACGCAGTATTTT
j_gene: TRBJ1-1; v_gene: TRBV14; abundance: -; d_gene: TRBD1; CDR3aa: CASSQDLGQGMTEAFF; CDR3nt: TGTGCCAGCAGCCAAGATCTTGGACAGGGGATGACTGAAGCTTTCTTT
j_gene: TRBJ2-7; v_gene: TRBV5-4; abundance: -; d_gene: TRBD1; CDR3aa: CASSVGQGLGEQYF; CDR3nt: TGTGCCAGCAGCGTGGGACAGGGGTTGGGGGAGCAGTACTTC
j_gene: TRBJ2-2; v_gene: TRBV6-5; abundance: -; d_gene: -; CDR3aa: CASSYLGAAPTGELFF; CDR3nt: TGTGCCAGCAGTTACCTAGGGGCCGCTCCCACCGGGGAGCTGTTTTTT
j_gene: TRBJ2-1; v_gene: TRBV19; abundance: -; d_gene: -; CDR3aa: CASSKPAGRENNEQFF; CDR3nt: TGTGCCAGTAGTAAACCGGCGGGACGGGAGAACAATGAGCAGTTCTTC
j_gene: TRBJ1-1; v_gene: TRBV6-2/TRBV6-3; abundance: -; d_gene: TRBD1; CDR3aa: CASSQQGLAQNTEAFF; CDR3nt: TGTGCCAGCAGTCAACAGGGGCTAGCTCAGAACACTGAAGCTTTCTTT
j_gene: TRBJ2-3; v_gene: TRBV10-3; abundance: -; d_gene: TRBD1; CDR3aa: CAISEGTGDNRDTQYF; CDR3nt: TGTGCCATCAGTGAAGGGACAGGGGACAACCGTGATACGCAGTATTTT
j_gene: TRBJ2-2; v_gene: TRBV5-4; abundance: -; d_gene: -; CDR3aa: CASSRSATRGTGELFF; CDR3nt: TGTGCCAGCAGCAGGTCCGCGACTAGGGGAACCGGGGAGCTGTTTTTT
j_gene: TRBJ1-1; v_gene: TRBV13; abundance: few; d_gene: -; CDR3aa: CASSLGGGSFF; CDR3nt: TGTGCCAGCAGCTTAGGCGGGGGATCTTTCTTT
j_gene: TRBJ2-4; v_gene: TRBV6-1; abundance: -; d_gene: TRBD1; CDR3aa: CASSEVGQKVLAAKNIQYF; CDR3nt: TGTGCCAGCAGTGAAGTGGGACAGAAAGTTCTGGCAGCCAAAAACATTCAGTACTTC
j_gene: TRBJ2-7; v_gene: TRBV27; abundance: -; d_gene: -; CDR3aa: CASSLSGASPRPEQYF; CDR3nt: TGTGCCAGCAGTTTATCTGGGGCAAGCCCCCGTCCCGAGCAGTACTTC
j_gene: TRBJ1-5; v_gene: TRBV5-1; abundance: -; d_gene: -; CDR3aa: CASSLVPGGLGQPQHF; CDR3nt: TGCGCCAGCAGCTTGGTCCCAGGTGGCCTCGGTCAGCCCCAGCATTTT
j_gene: TRBJ2-5; v_gene: TRBV19; abundance: -; d_gene: TRBD1; CDR3aa: CASSFRTGQGETQYF; CDR3nt: TGTGCCAGTAGTTTTAGGACAGGGCAAGGAGAGACCCAGTACTTC
j_gene: TRBJ1-1; v_gene: TRBV11-2; abundance: once; d_gene: -; CDR3aa: CASSPQGLNTEAFF; CDR3nt: TGTGCCAGCAGCCCGCAGGGTTTGAACACTGAAGCTTTCTTT
j_gene: TRBJ1-4; v_gene: TRBV10-3; abundance: -; d_gene: -; CDR3aa: CAIMTRQRSNEKLFF; CDR3nt: TGTGCCATCATGACCCGACAGAGATCTAATGAAAAACTGTTTTTT
j_gene: TRBJ1-2; v_gene: TRBV5-1; abundance: -; d_gene: -; CDR3aa: CASSFDRARGYTF; CDR3nt: TGCGCCAGCAGCTTTGACCGAGCGAGGGGCTACACCTTC
j_gene: TRBJ2-7; v_gene: TRBV5-6; abundance: -; d_gene: -; CDR3aa: CASSFGSTYEQYF; CDR3nt: TGTGCCAGCAGCTTCGGGTCTACCTACGAGCAGTACTTC
j_gene: TRBJ1-6; v_gene: TRBV7-9; abundance: -; d_gene: -; CDR3aa: CASSLVQGWNSPLHF; CDR3nt: TGTGCCAGCAGCTTAGTTCAGGGTTGGAATTCACCCCTCCACTTT
j_gene: TRBJ1-6; v_gene: TRBV27; abundance: -; d_gene: -; CDR3aa: CASSLMRVGSPLHF; CDR3nt: TGTGCCAGCAGTTTAATGCGAGTCGGTTCACCCCTCCACTTT
j_gene: TRBJ1-5; v_gene: TRBV2; abundance: -; d_gene: -; CDR3aa: CASRAEGVSGPQHF; CDR3nt: TGTGCCAGCAGAGCCGAGGGCGTCTCAGGGCCCCAGCATTTT
j_gene: TRBJ2-3; v_gene: TRBV7-2; abundance: -; d_gene: -; CDR3aa: CASSNRGGRTDTQYF; CDR3nt: TGTGCCAGCAGCAATAGGGGGGGGCGTACAGATACGCAGTATTTT